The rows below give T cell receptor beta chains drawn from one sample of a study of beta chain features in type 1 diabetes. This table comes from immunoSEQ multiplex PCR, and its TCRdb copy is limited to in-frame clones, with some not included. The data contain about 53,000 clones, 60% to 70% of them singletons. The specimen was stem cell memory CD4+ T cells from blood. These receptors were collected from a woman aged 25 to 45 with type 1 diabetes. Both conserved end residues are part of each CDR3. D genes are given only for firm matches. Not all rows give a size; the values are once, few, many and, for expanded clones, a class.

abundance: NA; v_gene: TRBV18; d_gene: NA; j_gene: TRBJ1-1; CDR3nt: TGTGCCAGCTCACCGGGTCAGGTACGGAACACTGAAGCTTTCTTT; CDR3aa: CASSPGQVRNTEAFF
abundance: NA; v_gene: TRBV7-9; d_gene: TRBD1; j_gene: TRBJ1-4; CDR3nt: TGTGCCAGCAGCTTAGCGATCCGACAGGGAGGTTATAACGAAAAACTGTTTTTT; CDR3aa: CASSLAIRQGGYNEKLFF
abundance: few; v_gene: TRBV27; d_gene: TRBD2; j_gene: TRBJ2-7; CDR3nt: TGTGCCAGCAGTCGGGCTAGCGGCTACGAGCAGTACTTC; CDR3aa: CASSRASGYEQYF
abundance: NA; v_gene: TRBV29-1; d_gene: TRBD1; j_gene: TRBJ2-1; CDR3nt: TGCAGCGTTGGGGGCCCGGGACAGGGGGCCCACAATGAGCAGTTCTTC; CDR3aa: CSVGGPGQGAHNEQFF
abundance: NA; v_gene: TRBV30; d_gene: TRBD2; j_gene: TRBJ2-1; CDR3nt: TGTGCCTGGGATAGCGGGAGGGCCTTCAATGAGCAGTTCTTC; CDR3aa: CAWDSGRAFNEQFF
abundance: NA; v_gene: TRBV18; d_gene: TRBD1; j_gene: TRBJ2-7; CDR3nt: TGTGCCAGCTCACCAGACAGGGCAAGCTCCTACGAGCAGTACTTC; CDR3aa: CASSPDRASSYEQYF
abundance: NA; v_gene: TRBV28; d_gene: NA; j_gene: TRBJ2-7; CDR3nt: TGTGCCAGCACCCCCGGGGGAGGATTTGGCCTCGAGCAGTACTTC; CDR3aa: CASTPGGGFGLEQYF
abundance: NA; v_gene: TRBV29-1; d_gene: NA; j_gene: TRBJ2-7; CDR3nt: TGCAGCGTTGTGAAAGCCTCCTACGAGCAGTACTTC; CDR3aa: CSVVKASYEQYF
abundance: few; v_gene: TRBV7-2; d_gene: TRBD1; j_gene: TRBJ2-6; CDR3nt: TGTGCCAGCAGCTCCACAGGGGGCGCGGAGGGGGCCAACGTCCTGACTTTC; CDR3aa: CASSSTGGAEGANVLTF
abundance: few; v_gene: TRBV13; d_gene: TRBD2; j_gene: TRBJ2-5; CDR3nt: TGTGCCAGCAGCTGGCCCGGGGGGGAGACCCAGTACTTC; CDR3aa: CASSWPGGETQYF
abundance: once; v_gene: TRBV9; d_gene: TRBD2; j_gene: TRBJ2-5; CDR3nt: TGTGCCAGCAGCGTAGCACTAGCGGGGCAAGAGACCCAGTACTTC; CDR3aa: CASSVALAGQETQYF